The following is a TCR beta chain sequence with its context. Both TCRalpha and TCRbeta chains were reverse transcribed with V-gene-specific primers. A constant-region primer paired with the V-primer adapter amplified TCRs over approximately 18 PCR cycles. MiXCR was run by TCRdb on the reads, yielding one entry per CDR3 protein. The table records under 9,500 distinct CDR3 sequences, 70% to 85% of them present only once. This entry comes from a study of low-dose radiotherapy and immunotherapy resistance in tumors. CDR1 is LNHDA, CDR2 SQIVND, per germline (reference sequence). V shed 7 bases and J shed 7 bases, with 17 bases lying between them. There are 14 residues in the CDR3. The donors, trial participants, received nivolumab, ipilimumab, aspirin, low-dose cyclophosphamide and low-dose radiotherapy.

V is TRBV19 and J is TRBJ1-5; D perhaps matches TRBD1 (6 bases). The receptor's source is a human donor with advanced metastatic prostate, ovarian, gallbladder or colorectal cancer (not recorded which). This table probably holds off-target reads from a library built for another chain. Written as DNA, the CDR3 is TGTGCCAGTAATCCGGGACAAATTTTCCAGCCCCAGCATTTT. It is translated as CASNPGQIFQPQHF.